This TCR beta chain stems from a study of a mutant IDH1 vaccine in newly diagnosed glioma. Study-wide background: The initiation of vaccination occurred 4-6 weeks after radiotherapy alone, or with temozolomide cycles. Before enrollment, patients got radiotherapy alone, temozolomide alone, or mostly the combination.

Turning to this clone: The target antigen is unknown.

Produced via immunoSEQ multiplex PCR; TCRdb's table is partial and in-frame only. Of 60,000 or so clones in the sample, about 81% were seen once. Time point noted: week 23, last vaccination. Every vaccination contained 300 ug of the mutant IDH1 20-mer peptide and was paired with topical imiquimod. The V segment lost 2 bases and the J segment 2 bases; nucleotides outside the gene matches: 13. In germline, CDR1 is PRHDT, CDR2 FYEKMQ (reference sequence). The CDR3 has 20 residues. This sample comprised PBMCs, obtained from a glioma patient whose treatment included an IDH1 peptide vaccine. The sequence was obtained from a woman aged 40-49 years with glioma. Some clones in this sample may be carry-over from other donors' samples. The chain is built from TRBV13 and TRBJ2-3; 13 bases match TRBD2. The CDR3 DNA reads TGTGCCAGCAGCTTAAGCCCATTCCGACTAGCGGGGGGCACCACAGATACGCAGTATTTT. Its translation: CASSLSPFRLAGGTTDTQYF.